This T cell receptor beta chain appears in the sequencing data of a study of blood T cell repertoires in COVID-19. Assay used: immunoSEQ multiplex PCR; TCRdb lists only in-frame clones, some missing. The sample records around 70,000 clones, about nine tenths being singletons. This CDR3 comprises 15 residues. Trimming at V came to 2 bases and at J to 0 bases, leaving 3 bases not matched to a gene. CDR1 LGHNA and CDR2 YSLEER come from the germline V gene. The sequenced material came from peripheral blood. The sequence was obtained from a woman older than 75 with active or convalescent COVID-19. This chain uses TRBV4-3 with TRBJ1-1, with 7 positions matching TRBD1. The DNA of the CDR3 is TGCGCCAGCAGCCAATGGACAGGTATGAACACTGAAGCTTTCTTT. It translates to CASSQWTGMNTEAFF.